One and the same sample provided the 6 T cell receptor beta chains below, sequenced in a study of T-cell memory formation after mild COVID-19 (dated by TCRdb to the early 2020s). The library was generated by 5' RACE. This sample was sequenced with an Illumina NovaSeq 6000. TCRdb handled the public reads itself, with Q25 trimming in fastp and clone calling in MiXCR, and kept productive beta chains. Each entry merges the rows of one CDR3 protein and shows their most common DNA and genes. In all, the sample holds around 340,000 distinct CDR3 sequences, and under 25% of those were seen once. Around an eighth of the sample is held by the ten biggest clonotypes. The sequenced sample consisted of PBMCs or a T cell subset sorted from them (not recorded which). The receptors originated from an adult woman who had mild COVID-19 (a few samples of this study predate the infection). The sample titles of this study are shuffled in the database, so cell type and time point are left out; the donor was told from shared clones.

The rearrangement joins TRBV7-9 to TRBJ2-6; D possibly corresponds to TRBD1 (5 bases). The V gene's germline CDR1 is SEHNR and CDR2 FQNEAQ (reference sequence). CDR3 size: 16 residues. Deletions cut 5 bases from V and 2 bases from J, with 13 bases between. The CDR3, as DNA: TGTGCCAGCAGCGAACCAGGGCTGGCTGGGGCCAACGTCCTGACTTTC. Translation gives CASSEPGLAGANVLTF.

The V and J genes are TRBV4-1 and TRBJ2-3; 9 bases are shared with TRBD2. The germline V gene encodes CDR1 MGHRA and CDR2 YSYEKL. The junction had 8 bases not matched to a gene; V was cut back by 2 bases and J by 2 bases. The CDR3 totals 17 residues. DNA of the CDR3: TGCGCCAGCAGCCAACGCTCGGCTAGCGGGGACACAGATACGCAGTATTTT. It encodes CASSQRSASGDTDTQYF.

The rearrangement uses TRBV6-1 and TRBJ2-1, with 11 positions matching TRBD1. The CDR3 loop spans 16 amino acids. Germline trimming cut 4 bases from V and 6 bases from J; bases unmatched to any gene: 8. CDR1 and CDR2 (germline): MNHNS, SASEGT. The CDR3 nucleotides are TGTGCCAGCAGTGTCCCCCCCGGGACAGGGGGCAATGAGCAGTTCTTC. The encoded protein is CASSVPPGTGGNEQFF.

V and J are TRBV5-1 and TRBJ1-1; D perhaps matches TRBD1 (6 bases). CDR1 SGHRS and CDR2 YFSETQ come from the germline V gene. The germline V and J ends were trimmed by 0 bases and 6 bases, with 18 bases remaining between them. There are 16 residues in the CDR3. The CDR3 sequence: CASSLVEGGTGSEAFF. Written as DNA, the CDR3 is TGCGCCAGCAGCTTGGTGGAGGGGGGGACTGGATCTGAAGCTTTCTTT.

The table lists this clonotype with a few counts. This rearrangement joins TRBV12-3 or TRBV12-4 to TRBJ1-1; D gene uncertain. The CDR3 has 14 residues. The V end was cut by 4 bases, the J end by 1 base, with 10 bases between. The CDR3 region is CASSSAGRNTEAFF. The CDR3 DNA sequence: TGTGCCAGCAGTTCGGCCGGGAGGAACACTGAAGCTTTCTTT.

This clonotype was counted a few times. The chain employs TRBV9 and TRBJ1-1; TRBD1 might be the D (6 bases). Trimming pared 3 bases from V and 0 bases from J, leaving 12 bases between. Germline V gene lookup returns CDR1 SGDLS and CDR2 YYNGEE. This CDR3 comprises 15 residues. In nucleotides, the CDR3 is TGTGCCAGCAGCGGATGGACAGACATGAACACTGAAGCTTTCTTT. This codes for CASSGWTDMNTEAFF.